This is a list of T cell receptor beta chains from one sample in a study of CDR3 diversity in severe acne. TCRdb passed the PCR reads through MiXCR, listing each CDR3 protein once. The sample carries 100,000 or so distinct CDR3 sequences, 51% recorded once. The sample was blood. Receptors were obtained from a male donor with acne. Each CDR3 is given with its conserved first and last residue. D genes are given only for firm matches. A clone size is listed for some rows: how often the clone was seen (once, few, many), or a class if it is expanded.

D: TRBD1; V: TRBV10-3; size: .; J: TRBJ2-7; DNA: TGTGCCATCAGGGACAGGGGCAATGAGTACGAGCAGTACTTC; CDR3: CAIRDRGNEYEQYF
D: .; V: TRBV10-2; size: .; J: TRBJ1-4; DNA: TGCGCCAGCTCCCCAGGGTCTAATGAAAAACTGTTTTTT; CDR3: CASSPGSNEKLFF
D: TRBD2; V: TRBV20-1; size: .; J: TRBJ2-5; DNA: TGCAGTGCTGCACCGGGACTAGCTGAGACCCAGTACTTC; CDR3: CSAAPGLAETQYF
D: .; V: TRBV4-2; size: few; J: TRBJ1-1; DNA: TGTGCCAGCAGCCAAGACGGGGGGACTGAAGCTTTCTTT; CDR3: CASSQDGGTEAFF
D: TRBD1; V: TRBV19; size: .; J: TRBJ1-2; DNA: TGTGCCAGTAACGACAGGGGGCGCGATCATGGCTACACCTTC; CDR3: CASNDRGRDHGYTF
D: TRBD1; V: TRBV5-1; size: .; J: TRBJ1-2; DNA: TGCGCCAGCTCAGGGACAGGGTTAGGCTACACCTTC; CDR3: CASSGTGLGYTF
D: .; V: TRBV5-4; size: many; J: TRBJ2-7; DNA: TGTGCCAGCAGCTTGGATTCCTCGACTAGCTCCTACGAGCAGTACTTC; CDR3: CASSLDSSTSSYEQYF
D: .; V: TRBV20-1; size: many; J: TRBJ2-7; DNA: TGCAGTGCTAGGGACAACTACGAGCAGTACTTC; CDR3: CSARDNYEQYF
D: .; V: TRBV10-3; size: .; J: TRBJ1-3; DNA: TGTGCCACGTGGGACGGCCTAGGAACGGGAAACACCATATATTTT; CDR3: CATWDGLGTGNTIYF
D: TRBD2; V: TRBV19; size: many; J: TRBJ2-3; DNA: TGTGCCAGTAGTAGGTCGGGACTAGCGGGAGTCACAGATACGCAGTATTTT; CDR3: CASSRSGLAGVTDTQYF
D: TRBD2; V: TRBV20-1; size: few; J: TRBJ2-3; DNA: TGCAGTGCCCCTAGCGGGAGTCTCTCAGATACGCAGTATTTT; CDR3: CSAPSGSLSDTQYF
D: TRBD1; V: TRBV20-1; size: .; J: TRBJ1-2; DNA: TGCAGTGCGCACGACAGGGGTTGGGGGTATGGCTACACCTTC; CDR3: CSAHDRGWGYGYTF
D: .; V: TRBV20-1; size: .; J: TRBJ1-1; DNA: TGCAGTGCTAGAGATCCCGCAGGGATTACGAACACTGAAGCTTCCTTT; CDR3: CSARDPAGITNTEASF
D: .; V: TRBV20-1; size: .; J: TRBJ2-1; DNA: TGCAGTGCTAGCGGGAAGGGGATCGATGAGCAGTTCTTC; CDR3: CSASGKGIDEQFF
D: TRBD1; V: TRBV10-3; size: .; J: TRBJ2-5; DNA: TGTGCCATCAGTGAACCCACAGGGGGAGGAGAGACCCAGTACTTC; CDR3: CAISEPTGGGETQYF
D: TRBD1; V: TRBV2; size: .; J: TRBJ1-1; DNA: TGTGCCAGCAGTGGGCCGGGACAGGGGGGCACTGAAGCTTTCTTT; CDR3: CASSGPGQGGTEAFF
D: .; V: TRBV6-5; size: .; J: TRBJ2-3; DNA: TGTGCCAGCAGTTATAGGGGGAGCGCCACAGATACGCAGTATTTT; CDR3: CASSYRGSATDTQYF
D: TRBD2; V: TRBV25-1; size: .; J: TRBJ2-7; DNA: TGTGCCAGCAGTAAACCACCGGGACTAGCGGGAGAACGGTACTTC; CDR3: CASSKPPGLAGERYF
D: TRBD1; V: TRBV19; size: many; J: TRBJ2-2; DNA: TGTGCCAGTAGTACAAGACAGGGTAGGACCGGGGAGCTGTTTTTT; CDR3: CASSTRQGRTGELFF
D: TRBD2; V: TRBV24-1; size: many; J: TRBJ2-1; DNA: TGTGCCACCAGTGACGTGGCGGGAGGGAATAATGAGCAGTTCTTC; CDR3: CATSDVAGGNNEQFF
D: TRBD2; V: TRBV12-3/TRBV12-4; size: .; J: TRBJ2-1; DNA: TGTGCCAGCAGTGCAGCGGGACTCACAGATACGCAGTTCTTC; CDR3: CASSAAGLTDTQFF
D: TRBD2; V: TRBV7-9; size: many; J: TRBJ2-3; DNA: TGTGCCAGCAGCCCATGGGGGGGGGAAGATAGCACAGATACGCAGTATTTT; CDR3: CASSPWGGEDSTDTQYF
D: .; V: TRBV24-1; size: many; J: TRBJ1-2; DNA: TGTGCCACCAGTGACGCGACCACGCAAAAACAGGGTGTAGGCTACACCTTC; CDR3: CATSDATTQKQGVGYTF
D: TRBD2; V: TRBV11-2; size: many; J: TRBJ2-3; DNA: TGTGCCAGCAGCTTAAGCGGGAGTCGCAATACGCAGTATTTT; CDR3: CASSLSGSRNTQYF
D: .; V: TRBV10-2; size: .; J: TRBJ2-7; DNA: TGTGCCATCAGCGCGACAGTCTACGAGCAGTACTTC; CDR3: CAISATVYEQYF